This record covers a single T cell receptor beta chain. This sample stems from a study of blood T cell repertoires in COVID-19. Study as a whole: Italy, Spain and the United States were the sources of the convalescent and acute COVID-19 samples. Sources were T cells, B-cell-depleted T cells, or PBMCs; the material itself was cDNA or gDNA.

As originally analysed: Nucleated cell number was recorded as an estimate derived from reference gene primer amplification. This table comes from immunoSEQ multiplex PCR, and its TCRdb copy is limited to in-frame clones, with some not included. For V, J and clone size, that table is used; D and trimming come from the DNA. The sample yields hundreds of thousands of clones, 87% seen once. Trimming at V came to 4 bases and at J to 2 bases, leaving 6 bases not matched to a gene. The CDR3 is 14 residues long. The germline V gene encodes CDR1 GTSNPN and CDR2 SVGIG (reference sequence). Material for sequencing was peripheral blood. The sequence derives from a woman in her 50s with COVID-19, enrolled during active disease. The chain employs TRBV30 and TRBJ1-1; 8 positions match TRBD1. The CDR3 DNA follows: TGTGCCTGGAAAAGGGACAGGATCAACACTGAAGCTTTCTTT. Its protein is CAWKRDRINTEAFF. Complete variable domain (other parts from reference TRBV30 and TRBJ1-1): SQTIHQWPATLVQPVGSPLSLECTVEGTSNPNLYWYRQAAGRGLQLLFYSVGIGQISSEVPQNLSASRPQDRQFILSSKKLLLSDSGFYLCAWKRDRINTEAFFGQGTRLTVV.